This TCR beta chain was obtained from a study of CDR3 diversity in severe acne. TCRdb processed the PCR reads anew with MiXCR; each CDR3 protein has one entry. The table has about 76,000 distinct CDR3 sequences, 45% to 65% seen once; the top ten hold 14%. Germline V lookup: CDR1 PRHDT, CDR2 FYEKMQ (reference sequence). With 0 bases removed from V and 1 base from J, the gap between germline ends came to 12 bases. This CDR3 is built from 16 residues. The TCR sequence derives from a male donor in good health, without acne. The sequenced sample consisted of blood. The chain links TRBV13 to TRBJ1-1, with no clear D. CDR3 region: CASSLGRGRPNTEAFF. DNA of the CDR3: TGTGCCAGCAGCTTAGGCCGCGGGCGGCCGAACACTGAAGCTTTCTTT.